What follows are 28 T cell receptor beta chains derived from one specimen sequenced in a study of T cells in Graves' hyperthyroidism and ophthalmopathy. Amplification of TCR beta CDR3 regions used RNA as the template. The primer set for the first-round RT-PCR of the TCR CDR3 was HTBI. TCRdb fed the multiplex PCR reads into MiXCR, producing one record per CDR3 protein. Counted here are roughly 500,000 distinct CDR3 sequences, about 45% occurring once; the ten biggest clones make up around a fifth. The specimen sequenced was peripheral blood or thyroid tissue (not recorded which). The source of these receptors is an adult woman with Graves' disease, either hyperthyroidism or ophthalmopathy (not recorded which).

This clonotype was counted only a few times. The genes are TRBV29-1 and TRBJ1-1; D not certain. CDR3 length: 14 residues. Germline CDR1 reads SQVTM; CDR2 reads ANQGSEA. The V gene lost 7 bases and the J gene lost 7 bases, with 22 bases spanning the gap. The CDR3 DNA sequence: TGCAGCGCCTATATCCCTAACACTCAGAGTGAAGCTTTCTTT. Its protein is CSAYIPNTQSEAFF.

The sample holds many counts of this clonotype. This CDR3 is CATTGLAGAEETQYF. The CDR3 coding sequence is TGTGCCACCACGGGACTAGCGGGAGCGGAGGAGACCCAGTACTTC. The chain recombines TRBV10-3 with TRBJ2-5; 14 bases fit TRBD2. This CDR3 has 15 amino acids. V shed 10 bases, J shed 5 bases, and the junction held 9 bases outside the gene matches. Germline V CDR1 and CDR2: ENHRY, SYGVKD.

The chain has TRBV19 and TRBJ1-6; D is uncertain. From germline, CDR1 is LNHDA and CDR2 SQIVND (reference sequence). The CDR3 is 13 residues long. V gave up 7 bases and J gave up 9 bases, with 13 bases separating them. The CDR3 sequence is CASTEPRGSPLHF. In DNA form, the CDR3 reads TGTGCCAGTACCGAACCGCGCGGTTCACCCCTCCACTTT. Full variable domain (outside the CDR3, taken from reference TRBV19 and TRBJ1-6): DGGITQSPKYLFRKEGQNVTLSCEQNLNHDAMYWYRQDPGQGLRLIYYSQIVNDFQKGDIAEGYSVSREKKESFPLTVTSAQKNPTAFYLCASTEPRGSPLHFGNGTRLTVT.

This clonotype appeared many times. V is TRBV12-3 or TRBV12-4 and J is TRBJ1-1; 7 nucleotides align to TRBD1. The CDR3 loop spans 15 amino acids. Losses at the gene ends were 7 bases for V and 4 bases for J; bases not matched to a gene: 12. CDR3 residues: CASTDREVVGTEAFF. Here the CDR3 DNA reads TGTGCCAGCACCGACAGGGAGGTAGTGGGCACTGAAGCTTTCTTT.

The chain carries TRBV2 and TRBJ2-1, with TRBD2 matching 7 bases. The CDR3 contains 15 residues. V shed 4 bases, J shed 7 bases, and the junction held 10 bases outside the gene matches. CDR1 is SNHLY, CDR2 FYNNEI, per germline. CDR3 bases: TGTGCCAGCAGTGTGTCTGGCGGGAGTCTGAATGAGCAGTTCTTC. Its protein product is CASSVSGGSLNEQFF.

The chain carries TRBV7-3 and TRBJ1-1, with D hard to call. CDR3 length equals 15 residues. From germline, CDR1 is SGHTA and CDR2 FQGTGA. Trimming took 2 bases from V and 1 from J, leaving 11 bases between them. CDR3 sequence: CASSLGSASNTEAFF. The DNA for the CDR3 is TGTGCCAGCAGCTTAGGGAGTGCATCGAACACTGAAGCTTTCTTT.

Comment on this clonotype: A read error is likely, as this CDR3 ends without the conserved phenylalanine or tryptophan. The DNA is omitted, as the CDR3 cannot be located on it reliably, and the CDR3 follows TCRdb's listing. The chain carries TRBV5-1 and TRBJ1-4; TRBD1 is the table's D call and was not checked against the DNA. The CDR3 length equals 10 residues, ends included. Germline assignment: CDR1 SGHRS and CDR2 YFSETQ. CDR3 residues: CASSPGQGQV.

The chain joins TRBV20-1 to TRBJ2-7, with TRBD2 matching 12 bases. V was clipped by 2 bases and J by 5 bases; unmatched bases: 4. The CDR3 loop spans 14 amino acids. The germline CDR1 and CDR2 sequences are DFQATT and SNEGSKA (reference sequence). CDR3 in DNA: TGCAGTGCTAGACAGACTAGCGGGAGCGACGAGCAGTACTTC. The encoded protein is CSARQTSGSDEQYF.

The CDR3 DNA reads TGCGCCAGCAGTGATTGGACAGACTATGGCTACACCTTC. It encodes CASSDWTDYGYTF. The chain links TRBV10-2 to TRBJ1-2, with D possibly matching TRBD1 (6 bases). The CDR3 has 13 residues. V was pared by 3 bases and J by 3 bases, with 8 bases between. The V gene's germline CDR1 is WSHSY and CDR2 SAAADI.

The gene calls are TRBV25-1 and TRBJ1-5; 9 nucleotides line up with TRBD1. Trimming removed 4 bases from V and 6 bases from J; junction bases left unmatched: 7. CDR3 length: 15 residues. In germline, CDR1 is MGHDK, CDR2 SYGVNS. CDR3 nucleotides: TGTGCCAGCAGTGCTACGGGACAGGGTTTTCAGCCCCAGCATTTT. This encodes CASSATGQGFQPQHF.

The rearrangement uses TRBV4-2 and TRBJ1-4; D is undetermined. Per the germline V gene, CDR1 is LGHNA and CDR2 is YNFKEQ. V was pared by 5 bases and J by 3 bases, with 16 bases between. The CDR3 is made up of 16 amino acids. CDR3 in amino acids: CASSSDRRGPNEKLFF. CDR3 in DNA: TGTGCCAGCAGCTCAGATCGTCGAGGACCTAATGAAAAACTGTTTTTT.

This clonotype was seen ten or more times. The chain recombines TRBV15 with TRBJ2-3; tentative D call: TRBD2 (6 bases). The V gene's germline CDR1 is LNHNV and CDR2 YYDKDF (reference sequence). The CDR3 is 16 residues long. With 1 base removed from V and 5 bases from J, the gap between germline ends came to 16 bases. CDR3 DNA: TGTGCCACCAGCAGAGGACTAGGGCGCACGATAGATACGCAGTATTTT. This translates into CATSRGLGRTIDTQYF.

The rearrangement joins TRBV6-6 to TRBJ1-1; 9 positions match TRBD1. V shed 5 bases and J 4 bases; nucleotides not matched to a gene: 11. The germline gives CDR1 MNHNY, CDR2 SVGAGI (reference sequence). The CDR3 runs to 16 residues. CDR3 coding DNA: TGTGCCAGCAGTGATATCTTGACAGGGGGGGGCACTGAAGCTTTCTTT. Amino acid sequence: CASSDILTGGGTEAFF.

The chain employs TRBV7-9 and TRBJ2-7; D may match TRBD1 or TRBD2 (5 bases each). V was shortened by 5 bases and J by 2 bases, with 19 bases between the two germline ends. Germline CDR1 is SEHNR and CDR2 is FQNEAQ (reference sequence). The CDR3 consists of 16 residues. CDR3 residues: CASSPPQADSTYEQYF. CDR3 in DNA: TGTGCCAGCAGCCCCCCACAGGCGGACTCAACCTACGAGCAGTACTTC.

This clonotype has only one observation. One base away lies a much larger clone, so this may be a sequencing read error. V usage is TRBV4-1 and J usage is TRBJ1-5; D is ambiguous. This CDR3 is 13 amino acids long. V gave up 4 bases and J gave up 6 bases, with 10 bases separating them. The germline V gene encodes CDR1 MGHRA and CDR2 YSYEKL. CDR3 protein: CASSRDFSQPQHF. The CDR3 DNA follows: TGCGCCAGCAGCCGAGATTTTAGTCAGCCCCAGCATTTT.

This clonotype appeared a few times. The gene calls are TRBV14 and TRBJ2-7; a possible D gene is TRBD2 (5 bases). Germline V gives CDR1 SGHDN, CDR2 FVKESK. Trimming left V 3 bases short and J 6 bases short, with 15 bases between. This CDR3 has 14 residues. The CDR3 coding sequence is TGTGCCAGCAGCCAGACTACGGCCCACCGCGAGCAGTACTTC. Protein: CASSQTTAHREQYF.

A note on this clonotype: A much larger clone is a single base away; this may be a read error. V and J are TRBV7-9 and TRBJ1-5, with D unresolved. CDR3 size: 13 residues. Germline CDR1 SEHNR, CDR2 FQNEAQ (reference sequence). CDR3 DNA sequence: TGCGCCAGCAGCCGAGTAGAACGGCAGCCCCAGCATTTT. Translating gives CASSRVERQPQHF.

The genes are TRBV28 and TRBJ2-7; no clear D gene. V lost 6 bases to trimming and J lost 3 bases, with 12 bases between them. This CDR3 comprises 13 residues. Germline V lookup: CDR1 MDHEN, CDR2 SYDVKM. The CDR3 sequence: CASSSLGFYEQYF. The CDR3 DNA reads TGTGCCAGCAGCAGTTTAGGTTTCTACGAGCAGTACTTC.

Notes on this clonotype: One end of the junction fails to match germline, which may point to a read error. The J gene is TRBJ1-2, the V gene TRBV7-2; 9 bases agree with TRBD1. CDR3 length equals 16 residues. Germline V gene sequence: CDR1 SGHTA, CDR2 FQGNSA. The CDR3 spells CASSFRQGGRGYVYTF. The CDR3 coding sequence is TGTGCCAGCAGCTTTCGACAGGGGGGAAGAGGCTATGTCTACACCTTC.

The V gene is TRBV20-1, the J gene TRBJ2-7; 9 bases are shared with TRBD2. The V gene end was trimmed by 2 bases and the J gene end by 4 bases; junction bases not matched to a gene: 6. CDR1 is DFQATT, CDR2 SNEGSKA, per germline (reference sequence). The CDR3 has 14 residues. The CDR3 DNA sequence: TGCAGTGCTAGATCCAGTAGCGGGAGTTACGAGCAGTACTTC. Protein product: CSARSSSGSYEQYF.

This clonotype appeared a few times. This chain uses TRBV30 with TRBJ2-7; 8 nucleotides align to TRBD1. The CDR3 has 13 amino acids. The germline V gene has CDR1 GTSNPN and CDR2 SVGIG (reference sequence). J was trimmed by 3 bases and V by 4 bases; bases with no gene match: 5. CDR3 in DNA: TGTGCCTGGACCGACAGGGGAGTCTACGAGCAGTACTTC. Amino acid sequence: CAWTDRGVYEQYF.

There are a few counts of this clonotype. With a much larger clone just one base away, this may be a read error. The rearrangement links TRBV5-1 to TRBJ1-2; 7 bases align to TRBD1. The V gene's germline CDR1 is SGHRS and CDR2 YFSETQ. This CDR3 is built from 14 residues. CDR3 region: CASSGDSTNYGYIF. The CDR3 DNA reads TGTGCCAGCAGCGGGGACAGCACTAACTATGGCTACATCTTC.

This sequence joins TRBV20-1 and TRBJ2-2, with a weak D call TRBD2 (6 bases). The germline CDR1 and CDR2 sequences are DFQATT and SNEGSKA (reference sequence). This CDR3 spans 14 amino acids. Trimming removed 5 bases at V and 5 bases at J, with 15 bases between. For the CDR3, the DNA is TGCAGTGCTGGCGGGGCAGGCCTGACCGGGGAGCTGTTTTTT. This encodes CSAGGAGLTGELFF.

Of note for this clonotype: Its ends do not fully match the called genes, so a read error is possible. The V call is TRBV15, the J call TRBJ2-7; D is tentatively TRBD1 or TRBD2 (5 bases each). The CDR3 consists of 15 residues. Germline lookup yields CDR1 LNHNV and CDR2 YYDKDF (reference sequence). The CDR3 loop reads CAASSPEGSAYEQYF. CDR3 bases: TGTGCCGCCAGCAGCCCCGAGGGGTCAGCCTACGAGCAGTACTTC.

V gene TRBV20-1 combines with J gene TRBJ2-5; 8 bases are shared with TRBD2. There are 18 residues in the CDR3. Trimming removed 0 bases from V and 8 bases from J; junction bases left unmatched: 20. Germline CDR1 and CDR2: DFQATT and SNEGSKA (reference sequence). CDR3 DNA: TGCAGTGCTAGAGATGACATCCGGGCCAGAGCGGGAGAGGCTACCCAGTACTTC. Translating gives CSARDDIRARAGEATQYF.

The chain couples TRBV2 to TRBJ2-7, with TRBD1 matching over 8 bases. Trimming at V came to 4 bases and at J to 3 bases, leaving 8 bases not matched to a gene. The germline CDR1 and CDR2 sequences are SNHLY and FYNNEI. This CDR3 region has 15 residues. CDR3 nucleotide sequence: TGTGCCAGCAGTGGGACCGGGACAGGATACTACGAGCAGTACTTC. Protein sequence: CASSGTGTGYYEQYF.

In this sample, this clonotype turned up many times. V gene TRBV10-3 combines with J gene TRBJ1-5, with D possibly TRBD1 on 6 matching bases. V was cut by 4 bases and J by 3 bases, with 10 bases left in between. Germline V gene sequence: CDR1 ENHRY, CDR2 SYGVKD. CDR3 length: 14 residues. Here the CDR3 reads CAISVQGVNQPQHF. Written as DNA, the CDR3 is TGTGCCATCAGTGTACAGGGTGTCAATCAGCCCCAGCATTTT.

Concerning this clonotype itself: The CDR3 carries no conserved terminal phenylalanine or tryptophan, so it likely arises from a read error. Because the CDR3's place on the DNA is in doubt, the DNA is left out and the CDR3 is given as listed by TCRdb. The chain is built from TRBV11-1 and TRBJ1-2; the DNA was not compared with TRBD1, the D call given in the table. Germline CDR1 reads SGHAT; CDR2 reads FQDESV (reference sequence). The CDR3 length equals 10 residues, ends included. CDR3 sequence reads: CASSWDRGRV.